One sample yielded the 21 T cell receptor beta chains listed below, sequenced in a study of cytomegalovirus exposure and HLA in healthy donors. In the PCR, 60 Vbeta and 13 Jbeta primers were used. Produced via immunoSEQ multiplex PCR; TCRdb's table is partial and in-frame only. The repertoire holds roughly 130,000 clones, with almost 80% as singletons. Sequenced: PBMCs. These receptors came from a man aged 18 to 29 in good health and CMV-seronegative.

The V call is TRBV19, the J call TRBJ1-5, with 7 bases aligning to TRBD1. The CDR3 runs 16 residues. Per germline, CDR1 LNHDA and CDR2 SQIVND (reference sequence). The J segment lost 2 bases and the V segment lost 4 bases, leaving 8 bases of the junction unmatched. The CDR3 loop reads CASSTRDSQGNQPQHF. In DNA, the CDR3 is TGTGCCAGTAGTACTCGGGACAGCCAGGGCAATCAGCCCCAGCATTTT.

The chain carries TRBV29-1 and TRBJ1-2; D is ambiguous. The CDR3 covers 11 residues. Trimming removed 5 bases from V and 7 bases from J, with 11 bases in between. Germline V CDR1 and CDR2: SQVTM, ANQGSEA. Here the CDR3 DNA reads TGCAGCGTTCCTGAGGAGCGTGGCTACACCTTC. Protein: CSVPEERGYTF.

The J gene is TRBJ1-6, the V gene TRBV7-2; 7 bases are shared with TRBD1. Germline-derived CDR1 and CDR2 are SGHTA and FQGNSA. CDR3 length: 18 residues. The V gene end was trimmed by 5 bases and the J gene end by 10 bases; junction bases not matched to a gene: 20. The CDR3 loop is CASSRLPGGFLLLSPLHF. In nucleotides, the CDR3 is TGTGCCAGCAGCCGACTCCCAGGGGGATTCCTCCTCTTGTCACCCCTCCACTTT.

The chain has TRBV7-9 and TRBJ2-2; TRBD1 agrees at 7 bases. CDR3 length equals 14 residues. Germline assignment: CDR1 SEHNR and CDR2 FQNEAQ (reference sequence). Losses at the gene ends were 11 bases for V and 6 bases for J; bases not matched to a gene: 12. In DNA form, the CDR3 reads TGTGCCGTTCCGGGACAGCGAGGGGCCGGGGAGCTGTTTTTT. Its protein is CAVPGQRGAGELFF. The variable domain in full, completed from reference TRBV7-9 and TRBJ2-2, reads DTGVSQNPRHKITKRGQNVTFRCDPISEHNRLYWYRQTLGQGPEFLTYFQNEAQLEKSRLLSDRFSAERPKGSFSTLEIQRTEQGDSAMYLCAVPGQRGAGELFFGEGSRLTVL.

The rearrangement uses TRBV10-3 and TRBJ2-7, with D possibly matching TRBD1 (5 bases). The CDR3 totals 13 residues. The V gene's germline CDR1 is ENHRY and CDR2 SYGVKD. Trimming stripped 4 bases from V and 7 bases from J, with 14 bases between. CDR3 protein: CAISGGVAGEQYF. CDR3 DNA sequence: TGTGCCATCAGTGGTGGCGTGGCAGGGGAGCAGTACTTC.

This clone was seen just once. The rearrangement joins TRBV4-2 to TRBJ2-7; 7 positions match TRBD2. The CDR3 totals 17 residues. V lost 4 bases, J lost 1 base, and 13 bases stayed unmatched. Germline CDR1 is LGHNA and CDR2 is YNFKEQ. CDR3 DNA sequence: TGTGCCAGCAGCCTCCTGGGGGGGACGTTGAGATCCTACGAGCAGTACTTC. It codes for CASSLLGGTLRSYEQYF.

The chain uses TRBV4-2 and TRBJ2-5; 8 nucleotides agree with TRBD2. The end of the DNA is better explained by TRBJ2-7, so the J call may be wrong. Germline assignment: CDR1 LGHNA and CDR2 YNFKEQ. There are 14 residues in the CDR3. The CDR3 bases are TGTGCCAGCAGCCTCGAGCGGGGGTTAAGCGAGCAGTACTTC. Residues: CASSLERGLSEQYF.

The chain joins TRBV6-5 to TRBJ2-7, with TRBD1 matching over 12 bases. Germline CDR1 is MNHEY and CDR2 is SVGAGI. The V gene end was trimmed by 5 bases and the J gene end by 6 bases; junction bases not matched to a gene: 2. CDR3 length: 13 amino acids. In DNA form, the CDR3 reads TGTGCCAGCAGTGGGACAGGGGGCCGCGAGCAGTACTTC. It yields the protein CASSGTGGREQYF.

The CDR3 reads CASSLEAAIYGYTF. DNA for the CDR3: TGTGCCAGCAGCTTGGAGGCGGCAATCTATGGCTACACCTTC. The rearrangement uses TRBV5-4 and TRBJ1-2; unclear D gene. The length of the CDR3 is 14 residues. V was shortened by 0 bases and J by 4 bases, with 10 bases between the two germline ends. Germline V lookup: CDR1 SGHNT, CDR2 YYREEE (reference sequence).

The CDR3 protein is CASSDSGGYTF. Here the CDR3 DNA reads TGCGCCAGCAGCGACAGTGGGGGCTACACCTTC. The rearrangement joins TRBV5-1 to TRBJ1-2; weak D call: TRBD1 (5 bases). Germline lookup yields CDR1 SGHRS and CDR2 YFSETQ. CDR3 length equals 11 residues. Trimming stripped 4 bases from V and 8 bases from J, with 9 bases between.

This clone appeared a single time. This chain links TRBV19 with TRBJ2-5; no definite D call. Trimming cost V 5 bases and J 1 base, with 8 bases left between them. The length of the CDR3 is 13 residues. CDR1 LNHDA and CDR2 SQIVND come from the germline V gene (reference sequence). This chain's CDR3 is CASSSSIQETQYF. In DNA, the CDR3 is TGTGCCAGTAGTTCCAGTATCCAAGAGACCCAGTACTTC.

The V gene is TRBV15, the J gene TRBJ2-1; 7 nucleotides align to TRBD1. The CDR3 totals 16 residues. Germline V gene data show CDR1 as LNHNV and CDR2 as YYDKDF (reference sequence). V shed 4 bases and J 2 bases; nucleotides not matched to a gene: 8. CDR3 region: CATSKRQGTTYNEQFF. As DNA, the CDR3 is TGTGCCACCAGCAAGAGACAGGGAACGACCTACAATGAGCAGTTCTTC.

V gene TRBV2 combines with J gene TRBJ1-4; the match to TRBD1 covers 8 bases. The junction had 6 bases not matched to a gene; V was cut back by 4 bases and J by 8 bases. The CDR3 totals 14 residues. CDR1 SNHLY and CDR2 FYNNEI come from the germline V gene. CDR3 region: CASSGLGQVEKLFF. The CDR3 nucleotides read TGTGCCAGCAGTGGGCTGGGACAGGTCGAAAAACTGTTTTTT.

The V gene is TRBV27, the J gene TRBJ1-2; 7 bases fit TRBD1. Germline lookup yields CDR1 MNHEY and CDR2 SMNVEV (reference sequence). The V gene end was trimmed by 2 bases and the J gene end by 4 bases; junction bases not matched to a gene: 4. CDR3 length: 14 amino acids. CDR3 loop: CASSLGGQPYGYTF. CDR3 sequence (DNA): TGTGCCAGCAGTTTAGGGGGACAGCCCTATGGCTACACCTTC.

CDR3 DNA: TGCAGCGTTGCCGGGACAACCTCCTACGAGCAGTACTTC. This codes for CSVAGTTSYEQYF. The chain employs TRBV29-1 and TRBJ2-7; tentatively, D is TRBD1 (6 bases). Germline-derived CDR1 and CDR2 are SQVTM and ANQGSEA. The CDR3 totals 13 residues. The V end lost 4 bases, the J end lost 0 bases, and 10 bases lay between the germline ends.

CDR3 DNA: TGTGCCAGCAGCCGAAGGACAGGGAATGAAAAACTGTTTTTT. Translating it yields CASSRRTGNEKLFF. J is TRBJ1-4 and V is TRBV7-2, with 8 bases fitting TRBD1. This CDR3 is 14 amino acids long. Germline values: CDR1 SGHTA, CDR2 FQGNSA. The junction had 4 bases not matched to a gene; V was cut back by 5 bases and J by 5 bases.

The sample holds a few counts of this clone. A read error may account for a junction end that differs from germline. The chain couples TRBV7-9 to TRBJ2-2, with 8 positions matching TRBD2. There are 15 residues in the CDR3. Germline values: CDR1 SEHNR, CDR2 FQNEAQ (reference sequence). CDR3 nucleotide sequence: TGTTCCAGCAGCTTGCGGGGGGCTCTCACCGGGGAGCTGTTTTTT. Translating it yields CSSSLRGALTGELFF.

The chain links TRBV6-5 to TRBJ1-6; D unresolved. Trimming removed 5 bases at V and 9 bases at J, with 11 bases between. This CDR3 contains 13 residues. The germline CDR1 and CDR2 sequences are MNHEY and SVGAGI. This chain's CDR3 is CASSEARSSPLHF. The CDR3, as DNA: TGTGCCAGCAGTGAAGCTAGGTCTTCACCCCTCCACTTT.

This chain connects TRBV5-1 to TRBJ2-3; TRBD2 matches at 8 bases. The CDR3 extends over 16 amino acids. Germline V gives CDR1 SGHRS, CDR2 YFSETQ. Trimming took 0 bases from V and 2 from J; bases not matched to a gene: 5. The CDR3 DNA reads as TGCGCCAGCAGCTTGGTTGCGGGGGGACTCACAGATACGCAGTATTTT. Translation gives CASSLVAGGLTDTQYF.

The chain employs TRBV20-1 and TRBJ1-2, with 8 nucleotides matching TRBD1. The CDR3 is made up of 11 amino acids. CDR1 DFQATT and CDR2 SNEGSKA come from the germline V gene (reference sequence). The CDR3 sequence is CRVGQGGGYTF. The CDR3 DNA follows: TGCAGAGTCGGACAGGGTGGAGGCTACACCTTC.

The chain is built from TRBV10-3 and TRBJ1-3; D perhaps matches TRBD1 (6 bases). Trimming left V 4 bases short and J 2 bases short, with 15 bases between. Germline assignment: CDR1 ENHRY and CDR2 SYGVKD. This CDR3 spans 16 amino acids. This CDR3 is CAISVYREGTGNTIYF. CDR3 nucleotides: TGTGCCATCAGTGTCTACAGGGAGGGGACTGGAAACACCATATATTTT.